This T cell receptor beta chain was retrieved from a study of CD8+ T cells in alopecia areata. Study outcomes and limitations: The link between baseline CD8+ expansion and response remains uncertain with one nonresponder. Among the top 100, expanded CD8+ clones were significantly decreased by tofacitinib, as was scalp clonality.

In regard to this clone: Its antigen remains unknown.

V was cut by 6 bases and J by 5 bases, with 16 bases left in between. Germline V gives CDR1 MNHEY, CDR2 SMNVEV (reference sequence). The CDR3 extends over 14 amino acids. The treatment: oral pan-JAK inhibitor, 5-10 mg twice daily. Sequencing used cDNA as its template, made by extracting RNA and reverse transcribing it. Method: immunoSEQ multiplex PCR; TCRdb's copy keeps in-frame clones and lacks some. In the table there are 150,000 to 200,000 clones, roughly 70% of which are singletons. The source of this sequence is a human donor with alopecia areata. Sequencing was performed on CD4+ T cells sorted from blood, taken at roughly week 49, from a patient treated with tofacitinib. This chain connects TRBV27 to TRBJ1-1, with a possible D match to TRBD1 (5 bases). CDR3 protein: CASSRQLKGTEAFF. CDR3 bases: TGTGCCAGCAGCCGACAGCTTAAAGGGACTGAAGCTTTCTTT.